These T cell receptor beta chains were read from a single sample in a study of shared clonotypes between healthy human individuals. The repertoire was sequenced with immunoSEQ multiplex PCR; TCRdb's copy has only in-frame clones and lacks some. The sample lists about 2.1 million clones; 85% to 95% were seen once. Source material: naive CD8+ T cells from PBMCs. These receptors were taken from a man aged 18 to 30 in good health. Some clones in this sample may be carry-over from other donors' samples. The CDR3 runs from the conserved cysteine through the conserved F or W. The D gene is left open where the match is weak. Clone size appears in some rows only: once, few, many, or a class for an expanded clone.

V gene	clone size	D gene	J gene	CDR3 DNA	CDR3 protein
TRBV4-3	once	TRBD1	TRBJ1-2	TGCGCCAGCAGCCAAGACCAAGGGACAGGGAACTATGGCTACACCTTC	CASSQDQGTGNYGYTF
TRBV28	.	.	TRBJ2-7	TGTGCCGGCAAATCCCGGGACTTCAACCTGGGGGAGGATGGGTACGAGCAGTACTTC	CAGKSRDFNLGEDGYEQYF
TRBV19	.	.	TRBJ1-5	TGTGCCAGTAGTATCCCGGATATCAATCAGCCCCAGCATTTT	CASSIPDINQPQHF
TRBV5-1	.	.	TRBJ1-1	TGCGCCAGCAGCTTGGCCTCATTAAACACTGAAGCTTTCTTT	CASSLASLNTEAFF
TRBV2	.	TRBD1	TRBJ2-4	TGTGCCAGCAGTGAAGGGACAGGGGGTCCCAAAAACATTCAGTACTTC	CASSEGTGGPKNIQYF
TRBV7-9	.	.	TRBJ1-2	TGTGCCAGCAGCCCCGTCGGGGCTTCGGGCTACACCTTC	CASSPVGASGYTF
TRBV13	.	TRBD1	TRBJ2-4	TGTGCCAGCAGCAGGTGGGACAGGGCTGCCAAAAACATTCAGTACTTC	CASSRWDRAAKNIQYF
TRBV28	.	.	TRBJ1-5	TGTGCCAGCAGTTTTTGGGGAAATAGCAATCAGCCCCAGCATTTT	CASSFWGNSNQPQHF
TRBV6-1	.	.	TRBJ2-1	TGTGCCAGCAGTGAATCCACGACCCTCATTTACAATGAGCAGTTCTTC	CASSESTTLIYNEQFF
TRBV19	once	.	TRBJ1-5	TGTGCCAGTAGTTTAGTGACCTATCAGCCCCAGCATTTT	CASSLVTYQPQHF
TRBV28	.	.	TRBJ1-4	TGTGCCAGCAGTTTATTTTCCAGTATTAATGAAAAACTGTTTTTT	CASSLFSSINEKLFF
TRBV7-3	.	.	TRBJ2-7	TGTGCCAGCAGCCCCTTTTTCGGGAGCTCCTACGAGCAGTACTTC	CASSPFFGSSYEQYF
TRBV4-1	.	.	TRBJ2-7	TGCGCCAGCAGCCAAGGCCAGGGTATTTCCTACGAGCAGTACTTC	CASSQGQGISYEQYF
TRBV28	.	.	TRBJ1-1	TGTGCCAGCAGTTTATGGGGGGCCAAGAACACTGAAGCTTTCTTT	CASSLWGAKNTEAFF
TRBV7-9	.	TRBD1	TRBJ2-7	TGTGCCAGCAGCGCGAAGGACAGGGAAAACTACGAGCAGTACTTC	CASSAKDRENYEQYF
TRBV13	.	TRBD1	TRBJ2-5	TGTGCCAGCAGCTCTGACAGGGGGTTAGGTGAGACCCAGTACTTC	CASSSDRGLGETQYF
TRBV10-3	.	.	TRBJ1-6	TGTGCCATCAGTGATCGGGACGAGGGCAACTCACCCCTCCACTTT	CAISDRDEGNSPLHF
TRBV6-5	.	TRBD1	TRBJ1-1	TGTGCCAGCAGTTACCCGGAGGGACAGGAAGCTTTCTTT	CASSYPEGQEAFF
TRBV9	.	TRBD1	TRBJ2-7	TGTGCCAGCAGCGCGGGGGACAGGGCAGGCTACGAGCAGTACTTC	CASSAGDRAGYEQYF
TRBV11-2	.	.	TRBJ2-3	TGTGCCAGCAGCTTATCTGCGGGACGCTCGATAGGCACAGATACGCAGTATTTT	CASSLSAGRSIGTDTQYF
TRBV27	.	.	TRBJ2-1	TGTGCCAGCAAATTGACAAGTGGAGGTAGCTCCTACAATGAGCAGTTCTTC	CASKLTSGGSSYNEQFF
TRBV2	.	TRBD1	TRBJ1-1	TGTGCCAGCAGTGCAGTCCGCCCCCGACAGGGAGCAGGCACTGAAGCTTTCTTT	CASSAVRPRQGAGTEAFF
TRBV9	.	TRBD2	TRBJ2-3	TGTGCCAGCAGCAGACGGACCGGGACTAGTGCAGATACGCAGTATTTT	CASSRRTGTSADTQYF
TRBV11-2	.	.	TRBJ2-3	TGTGCCAGCAGCTTAGTCGCTAGCTCGTATGACAATACGCAGTATTTT	CASSLVASSYDNTQYF
TRBV27	.	.	TRBJ1-2	TGTGCCAGCAGTTTATCCCCCTGGGCTGGGGGCTACACCTTC	CASSLSPWAGGYTF
TRBV9	.	.	TRBJ2-5	TGTGCCAGCAGCGTAGGTGTACAGAAAGAGACCCAGTACTTC	CASSVGVQKETQYF
TRBV6-6	.	.	TRBJ1-1	TGTGCCAGCAGTCACCCCTTTGGGGGGTTCGGCACTGAAGCTTTCTTT	CASSHPFGGFGTEAFF
TRBV6-5	.	TRBD1	TRBJ1-1	TGTGCCAGCAGTTATTACAGGGGTAACACTGAAGCTTTCTTT	CASSYYRGNTEAFF
TRBV7-6	.	TRBD2	TRBJ2-1	TGTGCCAGCAGCCCGACTAGCGGGATGAATGAGCAGTTCTTC	CASSPTSGMNEQFF
TRBV6-5	once	.	TRBJ2-7	TGTGCCAGCAGTTACGGGGGGATGGACGAGCAGTACTTC	CASSYGGMDEQYF
TRBV18	.	TRBD1	TRBJ1-5	TGTGCCAGCTCACAGGACAGGACGGGCAATCAGCCCCAGCATTTT	CASSQDRTGNQPQHF
TRBV28	.	.	TRBJ1-1	TGTGCCAGCAGTACCCCCAGAAGGGGGGCGAACACTGAAGCTTTCTTT	CASSTPRRGANTEAFF
TRBV5-1	.	TRBD2	TRBJ2-3	TGCGCCAGCAGCTGGCAACTAGCGGGGGTTACAGATACGCAGTATTTT	CASSWQLAGVTDTQYF
TRBV7-9	.	.	TRBJ2-1	TGTGCCAGCAGCCTCAATCGGCAGAGACGGGATTGGGTCAATGAGCAGTTCTTC	CASSLNRQRRDWVNEQFF
TRBV19	few	TRBD1	TRBJ1-5	TGTGCCAGTAGTATCATCCGGGACAGGAGACAGCCCCAGCATTTT	CASSIIRDRRQPQHF
TRBV10-3	once	.	TRBJ1-1	TGTGCCACCGCTCAGGTCCTAGGGAACACTGAAGCTTTCTTT	CATAQVLGNTEAFF
TRBV28	.	TRBD1	TRBJ1-3	TGTGCCAGCAGTTTAGGGGACAGGGAACCTGGAAACACCATATATTTT	CASSLGDREPGNTIYF
TRBV7-8	once	.	TRBJ2-7	TGTGCCAGCAGCTTAGCGGGGCGGGCCTCTACGATAGAGCAGTACTTC	CASSLAGRASTIEQYF
TRBV7-2	.	.	TRBJ2-2	TGTGCCAGCAGCTTAAGCCCCGGGGAGCTGTTTTTT	CASSLSPGELFF
TRBV19	.	TRBD2	TRBJ2-7	TGTGCCAGTAGTATCTTTCTAGCGGGAGGTTCGAGCTCCTACGAGCAGTACTTC	CASSIFLAGGSSSYEQYF
TRBV4-1	.	TRBD2	TRBJ2-1	TGCGCCAGCAGCCACAGACGGAGCGGGGGGTACAATGAGCAGTTCTTC	CASSHRRSGGYNEQFF
TRBV7-2	once	.	TRBJ1-1	TGTGCCAGCAGCTCCCGGGGACACCGGAACACTGAAGCTTTCTTT	CASSSRGHRNTEAFF
TRBV6-1	once	TRBD1	TRBJ2-1	TGTGCCAGCAGGGACAGGCTCAGCTCCTACAATGAGCAGTTCTTC	CASRDRLSSYNEQFF
TRBV28	.	.	TRBJ1-2	TGTGCCAGCAGCCCTCCGGGACCTGGCGACTATGGCTACACCTTC	CASSPPGPGDYGYTF
TRBV6-1	.	TRBD2	TRBJ2-7	TGTGCCAGCAGTGAATGGCTAGCGGGAGACGAGCAGTACTTC	CASSEWLAGDEQYF
TRBV19	once	TRBD2	TRBJ2-7	TGTGCCAGTAGTATGACTAGCGGGCCGTTCTACGAGCAGTACTTC	CASSMTSGPFYEQYF
TRBV5-8	.	.	TRBJ2-7	TGTGCCAGCAGCTTGTGGGGCAACGAGCAGTACTTC	CASSLWGNEQYF
TRBV15	.	.	TRBJ1-5	TGTGCCACCAGCAGAGATCTTCGGGGTAGCAATCAGCCCCAGCATTTT	CATSRDLRGSNQPQHF
TRBV20-1	.	.	TRBJ1-1	TGCAGTGCTAGAGCAGCGGTGGCTTTCTTT	CSARAAVAFF
TRBV11-2	.	.	TRBJ2-2	TGTGCCAGCAGCTTAAGCCCAGTCACCGGGGAGCTGTTTTTT	CASSLSPVTGELFF
TRBV4-1	.	TRBD2	TRBJ2-7	TGCGCCAGCAGCCTTAGGGAGGGAGTACCCTACGAGCAGTACTTC	CASSLREGVPYEQYF
TRBV7-8	once	TRBD1	TRBJ1-4	TGTGCCAGCAGCATCGACAGGGGGAGTGAAAAACTGTTTTTT	CASSIDRGSEKLFF
TRBV9	once	.	TRBJ2-5	TGTGCCAGCAGCGGGCCTGGAGGGAGAGGTGAGACCCAGTACTTC	CASSGPGGRGETQYF
TRBV10-3	once	.	TRBJ2-7	TGTGCCATCAGTGAGAAGTTAGAGGGGGGATTTTCCTACGAGCAGTACTTC	CAISEKLEGGFSYEQYF
TRBV6-7	.	TRBD1	TRBJ1-2	TGTGCCAGCAGTTCTCGGACAGGGGGGACAGAATGGGGTTGTGGCTACACCTTC	CASSSRTGGTEWGCGYTF